The clone carrying this T cell receptor beta chain has just a few counts. What it binds is not known. The data originate from a study of identical twins. Template switching supplied a universal primer site; unique molecular identifiers were carried on the cDNA. TCRdb reprocessed the 5' RACE reads with MiXCR, giving one entry per CDR3 protein. Counted here are nearly 650,000 distinct CDR3 sequences, around 7.5% occurring once; the ten biggest clones make up 1.6%. Study results and caveats: When twins shared out-of-frame alpha sequences, those sequences had excess low generation probability. The models gave estimates that fell short of the out-of-frame TCR alpha sharing seen in monozygotic twins.

This same sample was also part of a study on yellow fever vaccine responses in identical twins.

The receptor was derived from a woman under 30 in good health. The sample taken for sequencing was PBMCs.

The CDR3 is CASSWVRQETQYF. CDR3 in DNA: TGTGCCAGCAGCTGGGTTCGACAAGAGACCCAGTACTTC. The genes are TRBV7-8 and TRBJ2-5; D is unresolved. CDR3 size: 13 residues. Looked up from germline, CDR1 is SGHVS and CDR2 is FQNEAQ. Trimming left V 4 bases short and J 2 bases short, with 8 bases between.